A selection of T cell receptor beta chains follows, all from one sample in a study of cytomegalovirus exposure and HLA in healthy donors. Generated by immunoSEQ multiplex PCR, the TCRdb table keeps only in-frame clones and is missing some. The sample has about 160,000 clones; 77% are singletons. Sequencing input: PBMCs. These receptors were taken from a woman in her twenties or thirties in good health and CMV-seronegative. The CDR3 runs from the conserved cysteine through the conserved F or W. Fields, in order: J gene, V gene, CDR3 protein.

>TRBJ2-2|TRBV5-1
CASSLTGGTGELFF
>TRBJ1-1|TRBV25-1
CASSEWAGGINTEAFF
>TRBJ2-5|TRBV6-4
CASSGPGLAGGPRETQYF
>TRBJ2-3|TRBV7-8
CASSLRGGGRGDTQYF
>TRBJ2-2|TRBV27
CASRAPRDTGELFF
>TRBJ1-5|TRBV27
CASSLKRQGKDQPQHF
>TRBJ2-1|TRBV29-1
CSAPGQGGNEQFF
>TRBJ1-5|TRBV10-3
CAISESIGLPGGQPQHF
>TRBJ2-7|TRBV28
CASRGRVGAYEQYF
>TRBJ2-1|TRBV5-1
CASSLSGGALNEQFF
>TRBJ1-2|TRBV28
CASSSGPLGGGYGYTF
>TRBJ1-5|TRBV4-1
CASSQVVTSNQPQHF
>TRBJ2-1|TRBV29-1
CSARLTVNEQFF
>TRBJ2-7|TRBV27
CASSLYSLPYEQYF
>TRBJ1-1|TRBV6-5
CASSFHRNTEAFF
>TRBJ2-2|TRBV19
CASKSRGGAGELFF
>TRBJ2-1|TRBV5-6
CASVRSSYNEQFF
>TRBJ2-7|TRBV5-1
CASSLEQGGSEQYF
>TRBJ1-1|TRBV11-2
CASSLTLRQNTEAFF
>TRBJ2-1|TRBV5-1
CASRPGQGESDEQFF
>TRBJ2-7|TRBV6-5
CASSFQGLHREQYF
>TRBJ1-2|TRBV7-9
CASSLSVQASNYGYTF
>TRBJ1-1|TRBV6-5
CASSHGTGVEAFF
>TRBJ1-2|TRBV12-5
CASGCGQGVCYGYTF
>TRBJ2-7|TRBV25-1
CASSDTPPYYEQYF
>TRBJ1-2|TRBV30
CAWSRAGTGSNYGYTF
>TRBJ2-2|TRBV29-1
CSASLNTGELFF
>TRBJ1-2|TRBV7-2
CASTWDRYNYGYTF
>TRBJ1-2|TRBV6-6
CASSYSTETTSYGYTF
>TRBJ1-1|TRBV29-1
CSVAATGVAEAFF
>TRBJ2-7|TRBV27
CASSPLWSYEQYF
>TRBJ2-3|TRBV19
CASSTTRGDTQYF
>TRBJ1-2|TRBV7-6
CASSHSPGQGGGYTF
>TRBJ2-7|TRBV5-5
CASSYTGTRTYEQYF
>TRBJ1-2|TRBV5-6
CASTQLGGRHSGGYTF
>TRBJ2-6|TRBV18
CASSIRVGTGGAGANVLTF
>TRBJ2-3|TRBV4-1
CASRFSSGRTDTQYF
>TRBJ1-2|TRBV5-4
CASRPTGGFDGYTF
>TRBJ2-7|TRBV4-2
CASSQDLVRVGEQYF
>TRBJ2-1|TRBV18
CASSPLGQGINEQFF
>TRBJ2-3|TRBV5-1
CASSLTPEFTDTQYF
>TRBJ2-7|TRBV7-3
CASSLGGGSSYEQYF